This T cell receptor (beta chain) was sequenced for a study of T cells in tuberculosis. On the study more broadly: T cells were selected with CD1B tetramers loaded with glucose monomycolate. IGRA-negative adolescents, IGRA-positive adolescents with latent tuberculosis and adults with active tuberculosis formed this South African cohort.

Tuberculin skin test and IGRA determined adolescents' latent tuberculosis status at entry. Study-wide results and limits: Smaller alpha distances in active tuberculosis partly reflected shorter CDR3-alpha lengths.

This CDR3 spans 13 amino acids. In germline, CDR1 is GTSNPN, CDR2 SVGIG (reference sequence). V was cut by 4 bases and J by 0 bases, with 7 bases left in between. Sequenced by immunoSEQ multiplex PCR; TCRdb stores in-frame clones only, minus some. The sample records 20,000 to 25,000 clones, just under 97% being singletons. Regarding this clone: Its antigen is as yet unknown.

This chain joins TRBV30 and TRBJ2-4; the D is unclear. The sequencing sample was made of PBMCs. This sequence was found in a donor between 10 and 35 years old with latent tuberculosis or without tuberculosis infection. The CDR3 here is CAWMAVAKNIQYF. Here the CDR3 DNA reads TGTGCCTGGATGGCGGTAGCCAAAAACATTCAGTACTTC.